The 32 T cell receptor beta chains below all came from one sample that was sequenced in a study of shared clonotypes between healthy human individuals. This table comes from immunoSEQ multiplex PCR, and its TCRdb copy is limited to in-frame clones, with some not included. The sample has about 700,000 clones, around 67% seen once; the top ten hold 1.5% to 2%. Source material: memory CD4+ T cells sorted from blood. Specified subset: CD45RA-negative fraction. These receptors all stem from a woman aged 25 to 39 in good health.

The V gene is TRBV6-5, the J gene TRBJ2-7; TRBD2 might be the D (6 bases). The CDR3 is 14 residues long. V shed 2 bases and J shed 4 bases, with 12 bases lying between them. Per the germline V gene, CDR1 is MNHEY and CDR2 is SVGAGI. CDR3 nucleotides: TGTGCCAGCAGTTACGATGCCCGGGGGTACGAGCAGTACTTC. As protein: CASSYDARGYEQYF.

The CDR3 sequence: CASGTENTGELFF. CDR3 coding DNA: TGTGCCAGCGGGACAGAAAACACCGGGGAGCTGTTTTTT. This chain joins TRBV18 and TRBJ2-2; 7 nucleotides line up with TRBD1. V was clipped by 8 bases and J by 2 bases; unmatched bases: 2. This CDR3 has 13 residues. Per the germline V gene, CDR1 is KGHSH and CDR2 is LQKENI. Complete variable domain (other parts from reference TRBV18 and TRBJ2-2): NAGVMQNPRHLVRRRGQEARLRCSPMKGHSHVYWYRQLPEEGLKFMVYLQKENIIDESGMPKERFSAEFPKEGPSILRIQQVVRGDSAAYFCASGTENTGELFFGEGSRLTVL.

The CDR3 sequence: CASGDTSGSGDTQYF. DNA for the CDR3: TGCGCCAGCGGGGATACTAGCGGGAGTGGTGATACGCAGTATTTT. J is TRBJ2-3 and V is TRBV10-1, with 11 nucleotides matching TRBD2. CDR3 length equals 15 residues. The V gene end was trimmed by 8 bases and the J gene end by 6 bases; junction bases not matched to a gene: 10. Per germline, CDR1 WNHNN and CDR2 SYGVQD (reference sequence).

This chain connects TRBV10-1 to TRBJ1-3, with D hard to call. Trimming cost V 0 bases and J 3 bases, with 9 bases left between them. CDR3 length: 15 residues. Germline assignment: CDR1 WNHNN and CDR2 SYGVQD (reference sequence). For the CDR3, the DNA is TGCGCCAGCAGTGAGTCATACGGGTTTGGAAACACCATATATTTT. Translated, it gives CASSESYGFGNTIYF.

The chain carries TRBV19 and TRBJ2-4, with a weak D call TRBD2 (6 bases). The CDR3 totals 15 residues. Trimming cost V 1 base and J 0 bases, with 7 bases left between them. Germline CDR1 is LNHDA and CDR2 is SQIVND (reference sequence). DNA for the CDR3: TGTGCCAGTAGTATAGGCGGGGTAGCCAAAAACATTCAGTACTTC. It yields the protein CASSIGGVAKNIQYF.

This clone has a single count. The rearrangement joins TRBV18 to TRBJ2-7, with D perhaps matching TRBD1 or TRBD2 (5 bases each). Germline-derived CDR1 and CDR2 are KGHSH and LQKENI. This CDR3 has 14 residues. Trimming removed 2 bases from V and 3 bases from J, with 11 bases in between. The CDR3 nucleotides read TGTGCCAGCTCACCAGGGACGCAGATCTACGAGCAGTACTTC. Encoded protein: CASSPGTQIYEQYF.

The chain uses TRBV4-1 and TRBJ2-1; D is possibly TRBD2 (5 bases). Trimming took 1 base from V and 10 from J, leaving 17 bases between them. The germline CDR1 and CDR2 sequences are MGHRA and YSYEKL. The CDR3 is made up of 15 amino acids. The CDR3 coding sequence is TGCGCCAGCAGCCAAGCCCCCGGGAATTTACGGGAGCAGTTCTTC. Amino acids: CASSQAPGNLREQFF.

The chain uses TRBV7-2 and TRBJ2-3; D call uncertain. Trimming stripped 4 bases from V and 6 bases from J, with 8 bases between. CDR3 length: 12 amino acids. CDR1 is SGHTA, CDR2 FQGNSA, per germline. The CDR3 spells CASSSYMDTQYF. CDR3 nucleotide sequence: TGTGCCAGCAGCTCGTACATGGATACGCAGTATTTT.

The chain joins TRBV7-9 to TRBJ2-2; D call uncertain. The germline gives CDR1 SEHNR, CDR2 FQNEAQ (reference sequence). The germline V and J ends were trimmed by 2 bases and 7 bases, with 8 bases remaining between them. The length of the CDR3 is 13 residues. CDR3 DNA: TGTGCCAGCAGCTTAAAGGGTAGCGGGGAGCTGTTTTTT. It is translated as CASSLKGSGELFF.

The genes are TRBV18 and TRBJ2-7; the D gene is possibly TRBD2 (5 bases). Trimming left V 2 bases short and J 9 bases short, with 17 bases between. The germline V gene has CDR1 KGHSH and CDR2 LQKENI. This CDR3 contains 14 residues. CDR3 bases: TGTGCCAGCTCACCAGTTGACTACAGTACGACGCAGTACTTC. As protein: CASSPVDYSTTQYF.

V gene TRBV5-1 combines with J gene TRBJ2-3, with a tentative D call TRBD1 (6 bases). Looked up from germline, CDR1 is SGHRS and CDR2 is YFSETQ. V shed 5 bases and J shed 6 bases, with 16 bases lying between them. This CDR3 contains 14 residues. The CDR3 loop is CASRIPDRWDTQYF. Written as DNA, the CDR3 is TGCGCCAGCAGGATACCGGACAGATGGGATACGCAGTATTTT. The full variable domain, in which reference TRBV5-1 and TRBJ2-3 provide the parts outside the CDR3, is KAGVTQTPRYLIKTRGQQVTLSCSPISGHRSVSWYQQTPGQGLQFLFEYFSETQRNKGNFPGRFSGRQFSNSRSEMNVSTLELGDSALYLCASRIPDRWDTQYFGPGTRLTVL.

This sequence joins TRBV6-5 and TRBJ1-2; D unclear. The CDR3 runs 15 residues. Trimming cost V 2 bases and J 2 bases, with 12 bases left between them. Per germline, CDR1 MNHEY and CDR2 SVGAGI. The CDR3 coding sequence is TGTGCCAGCAGTTACAGTAGGGAGTGGAACTATGGCTACACCTTC. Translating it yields CASSYSREWNYGYTF.

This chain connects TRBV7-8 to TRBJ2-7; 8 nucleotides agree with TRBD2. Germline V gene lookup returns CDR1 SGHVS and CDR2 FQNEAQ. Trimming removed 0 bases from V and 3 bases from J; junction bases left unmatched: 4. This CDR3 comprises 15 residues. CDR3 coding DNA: TGTGCCAGCAGCTTAGCGACTAGCGCGAACTACGAGCAGTACTTC. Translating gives CASSLATSANYEQYF. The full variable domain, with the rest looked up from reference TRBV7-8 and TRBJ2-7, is GAGVSQSPRYKVAKRGQDVALRCDPISGHVSLFWYQQALGQGPEFLTYFQNEAQLDKSGLPSDRFFAERPEGSVSTLKIQRTQQEDSAVYLCASSLATSANYEQYFGPGTRLTVT.

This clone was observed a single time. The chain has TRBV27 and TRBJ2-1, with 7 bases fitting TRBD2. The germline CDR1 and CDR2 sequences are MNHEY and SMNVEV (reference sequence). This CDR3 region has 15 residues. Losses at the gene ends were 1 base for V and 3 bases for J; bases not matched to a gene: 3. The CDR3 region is CASSLFGLDYNEQFF. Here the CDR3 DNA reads TGTGCCAGCAGTTTATTCGGACTAGACTACAATGAGCAGTTCTTC.

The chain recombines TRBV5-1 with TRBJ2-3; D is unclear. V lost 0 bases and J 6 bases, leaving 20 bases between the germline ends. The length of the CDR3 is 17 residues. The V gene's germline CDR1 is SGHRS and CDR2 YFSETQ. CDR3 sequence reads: CASSLEGRPEAIDTQYF. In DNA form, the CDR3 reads TGCGCCAGCAGCTTGGAAGGTCGGCCTGAAGCAATCGATACGCAGTATTTT.

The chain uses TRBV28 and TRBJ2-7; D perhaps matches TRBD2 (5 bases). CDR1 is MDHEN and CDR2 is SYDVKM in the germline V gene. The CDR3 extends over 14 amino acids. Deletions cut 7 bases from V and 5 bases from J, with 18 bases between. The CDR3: CASTNPEGADEQYF. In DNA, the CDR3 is TGTGCCAGCACCAACCCAGAGGGAGCCGACGAGCAGTACTTC.

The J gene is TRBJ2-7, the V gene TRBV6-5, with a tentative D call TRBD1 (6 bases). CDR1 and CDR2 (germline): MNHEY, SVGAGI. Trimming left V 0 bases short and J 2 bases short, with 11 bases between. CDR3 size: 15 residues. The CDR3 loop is CASSYSSRGAYEQYF. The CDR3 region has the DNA TGTGCCAGCAGTTACTCGAGCAGGGGCGCCTACGAGCAGTACTTC.

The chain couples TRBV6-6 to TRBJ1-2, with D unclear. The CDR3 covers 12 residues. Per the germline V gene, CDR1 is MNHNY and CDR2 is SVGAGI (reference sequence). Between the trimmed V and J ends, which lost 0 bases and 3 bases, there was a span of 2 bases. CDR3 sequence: CASSYSDYGYTF. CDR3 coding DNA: TGTGCCAGCAGTTACTCCGACTATGGCTACACCTTC.

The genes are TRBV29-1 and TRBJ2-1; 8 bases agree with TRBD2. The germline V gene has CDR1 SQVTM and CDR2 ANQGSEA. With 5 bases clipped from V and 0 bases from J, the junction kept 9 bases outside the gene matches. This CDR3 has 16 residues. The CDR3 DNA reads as TGCAGCGTTCGAAGCGGGGGAGTCGACTCCTACAATGAGCAGTTCTTC. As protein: CSVRSGGVDSYNEQFF.

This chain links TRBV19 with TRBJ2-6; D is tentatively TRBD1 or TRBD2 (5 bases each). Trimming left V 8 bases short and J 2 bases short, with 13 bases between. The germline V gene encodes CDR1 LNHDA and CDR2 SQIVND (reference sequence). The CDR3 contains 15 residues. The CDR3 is CASRDGGAGANVLTF. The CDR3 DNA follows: TGTGCCAGTCGTGATGGGGGAGCTGGGGCCAACGTCCTGACTTTC.

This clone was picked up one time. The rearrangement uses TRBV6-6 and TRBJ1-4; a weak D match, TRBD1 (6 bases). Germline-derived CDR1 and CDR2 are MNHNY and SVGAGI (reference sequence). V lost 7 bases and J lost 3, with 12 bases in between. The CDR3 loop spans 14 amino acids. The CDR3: CASTLGGSNEKLFF. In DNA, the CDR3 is TGTGCCAGCACTCTGGGGGGCTCTAATGAAAAACTGTTTTTT.

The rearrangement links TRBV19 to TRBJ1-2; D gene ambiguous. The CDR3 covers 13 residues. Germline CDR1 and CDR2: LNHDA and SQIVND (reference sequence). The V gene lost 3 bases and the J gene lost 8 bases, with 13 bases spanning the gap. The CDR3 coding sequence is TGTGCCAGTAGTATGGCGGAGTCACGAGGCTACACCTTC. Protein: CASSMAESRGYTF.

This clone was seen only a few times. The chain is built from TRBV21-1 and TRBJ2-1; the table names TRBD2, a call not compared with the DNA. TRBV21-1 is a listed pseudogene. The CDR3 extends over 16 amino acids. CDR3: CASSKAGSAPYNEQFF. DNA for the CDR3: TGTGCCAGCAGCAAAGCGGGTAGCGCCCCCTACAATGAGCAGTTCTTC.

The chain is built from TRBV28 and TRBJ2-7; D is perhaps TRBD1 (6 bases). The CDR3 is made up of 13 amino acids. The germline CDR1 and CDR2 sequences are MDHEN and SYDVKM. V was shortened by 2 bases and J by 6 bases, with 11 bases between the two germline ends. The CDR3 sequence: CASSLDRRVEQYF. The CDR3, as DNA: TGTGCCAGCAGTTTAGACAGGCGGGTCGAGCAGTACTTC.

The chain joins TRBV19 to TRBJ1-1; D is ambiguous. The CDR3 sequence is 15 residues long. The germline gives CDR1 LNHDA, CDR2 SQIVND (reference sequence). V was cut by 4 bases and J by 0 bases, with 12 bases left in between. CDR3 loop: CASSSQVKMNTEAFF. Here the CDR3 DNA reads TGTGCCAGTAGTAGCCAGGTGAAGATGAACACTGAAGCTTTCTTT.

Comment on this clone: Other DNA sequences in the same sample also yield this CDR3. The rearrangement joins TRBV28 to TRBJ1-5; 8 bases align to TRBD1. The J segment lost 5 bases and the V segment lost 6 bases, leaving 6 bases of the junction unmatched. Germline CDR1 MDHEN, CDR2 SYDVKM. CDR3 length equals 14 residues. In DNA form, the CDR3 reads TGTGCCAGCAGCACCGGACAGGGCGATCAGCCCCAGCATTTT. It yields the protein CASSTGQGDQPQHF.

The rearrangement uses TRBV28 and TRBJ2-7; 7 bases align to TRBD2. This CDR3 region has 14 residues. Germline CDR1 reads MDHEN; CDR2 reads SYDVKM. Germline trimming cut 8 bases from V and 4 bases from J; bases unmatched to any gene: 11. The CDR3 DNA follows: TGTGCCAGCGAAAGCGCGGGGGTTTATTACGAGCAGTACTTC. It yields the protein CASESAGVYYEQYF.

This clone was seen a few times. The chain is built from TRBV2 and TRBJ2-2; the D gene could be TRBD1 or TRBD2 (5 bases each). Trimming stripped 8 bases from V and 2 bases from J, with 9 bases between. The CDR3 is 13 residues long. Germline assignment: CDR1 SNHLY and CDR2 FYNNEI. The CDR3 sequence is CASGDGNTGELFF. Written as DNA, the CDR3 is TGTGCCAGCGGGGACGGTAACACCGGGGAGCTGTTTTTT.

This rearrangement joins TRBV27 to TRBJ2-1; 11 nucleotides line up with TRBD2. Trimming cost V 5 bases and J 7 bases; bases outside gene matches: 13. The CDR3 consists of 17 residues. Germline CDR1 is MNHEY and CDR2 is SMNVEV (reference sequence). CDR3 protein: CASSGGGYSGRGNEQFF. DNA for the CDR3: TGTGCCAGCAGTGGAGGAGGGTATAGCGGGAGGGGTAATGAGCAGTTCTTC.

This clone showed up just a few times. The CDR3 protein is CASSRSTNTGELFF. The CDR3 DNA is TGTGCCAGCAGTAGAAGTACGAACACCGGGGAGCTGTTTTTT. The V call is TRBV28, the J call TRBJ2-2; no clear D. The germline gives CDR1 MDHEN, CDR2 SYDVKM. CDR3 size: 14 residues. V was cut by 5 bases and J by 0 bases, with 7 bases left in between.

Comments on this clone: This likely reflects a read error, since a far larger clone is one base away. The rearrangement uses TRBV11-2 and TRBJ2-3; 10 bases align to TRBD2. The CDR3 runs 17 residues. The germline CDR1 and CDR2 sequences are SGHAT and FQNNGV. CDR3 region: CTSSPRGLAGGTDTQYF. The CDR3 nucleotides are TGTACCAGCAGCCCACGGGGTCTAGCGGGGGGCACAGATACGCAGTATTTT.

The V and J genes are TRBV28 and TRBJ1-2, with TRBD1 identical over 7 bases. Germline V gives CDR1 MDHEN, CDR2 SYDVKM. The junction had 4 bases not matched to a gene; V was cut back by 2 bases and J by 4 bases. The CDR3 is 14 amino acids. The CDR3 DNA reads TGTGCCAGCAGTTTAGGACAGGCGACCTATGGCTACACCTTC. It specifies CASSLGQATYGYTF.